These T cell receptor beta chains were read from a single sample in a study of blood T cell repertoires in COVID-19. Data came from immunoSEQ multiplex PCR; TCRdb stores just in-frame clones and leaves some out. The sample contains some 400,000 clones, 80% to 90% of which appear only once. Sequenced input: peripheral blood. Receptors originate from a woman younger than 45 with COVID-19, enrolled during active disease. CDR3s include the opening cysteine and the closing phenylalanine or tryptophan. The D gene is left open where the match is weak. Clone size is stated in some rows and not others, as once, few, many or a class when expanded.

d_call clone_size j_call v_call cdr3_aa cdr3_nt
TRBD1 - TRBJ1-2 TRBV5-1 CASSLDGQGSGYTF TGCGCCAGCAGCTTGGACGGACAGGGGTCTGGCTACACCTTC
TRBD1 - TRBJ1-1 TRBV9 CASSVIGQGGIDTEAFF TGTGCCAGCAGCGTAATCGGACAGGGGGGAATCGACACTGAAGCTTTCTTT
- once TRBJ1-5 TRBV5-1 CASSPGQPGQPQHF TGCGCCAGCAGCCCGGGACAACCCGGTCAGCCCCAGCATTTT
TRBD2 - TRBJ2-5 TRBV29-1 CSVEGASGEETQYF TGCAGCGTTGAAGGGGCTAGCGGGGAAGAGACCCAGTACTTC
TRBD2 - TRBJ2-5 TRBV7-7 CASSTGLAATQYF TGTGCTAGCAGCACAGGACTAGCCGCCACCCAGTACTTC
TRBD2 - TRBJ2-2 TRBV28 CASRSLTSGYTGELFF TGTGCCAGCAGAAGCCTGACTAGCGGGTACACCGGGGAGCTGTTTTTT
- - TRBJ2-7 TRBV7-3 CASSLRSLGVSYF TGTGCCAGCAGCTTAAGAAGTTTGGGAGTATCGTACTTC
- - TRBJ2-2 TRBV5-5 CASSFTLVDTGELFF TGTGCCAGCAGCTTTACTTTGGTGGACACCGGGGAGCTGTTTTTT
- - TRBJ1-1 TRBV7-3 CASSATGTTEAFF TGTGCCAGCAGCGCGACAGGTACGACTGAAGCTTTCTTT
- - TRBJ2-7 TRBV28 CASSLTNPGLIGEQYF TGTGCCAGCAGTTTAACCAACCCGGGTCTAATTGGGGAGCAGTACTTC
- - TRBJ1-1 TRBV3-1/TRBV3-2 CASSQTGKGTEAFF TGTGCCAGCAGCCAAACAGGGAAAGGTACTGAAGCTTTCTTT
- - TRBJ1-3 TRBV2 CASSEVGGNSGNTIYF TGTGCCAGCAGTGAAGTTGGAGGGAACTCTGGAAACACCATATATTTT
TRBD1 - TRBJ2-7 TRBV18 CASSPPGVGQGFYEQYF TGTGCCAGCTCACCACCAGGGGTCGGACAGGGCTTTTACGAGCAGTACTTC
- - TRBJ1-6 TRBV6-1 CASSEPLQPGHF TGTGCCAGCAGTGAACCTCTACAGCCCGGCCACTTT
TRBD1 - TRBJ1-1 TRBV30 CAWSVPRQGENTEAFF TGTGCCTGGAGTGTCCCACGGCAGGGGGAGAACACTGAAGCTTTCTTT
- - TRBJ2-1 TRBV5-1 CASSLELASEQFF TGCGCCAGCAGCTTGGAACTAGCAAGTGAGCAGTTCTTC
TRBD2 - TRBJ2-7 TRBV14 CASSRRRLAGDGEQYF TGTGCCAGCAGCCGCCGTCGACTAGCGGGAGACGGCGAGCAGTACTTC
TRBD1 - TRBJ2-7 TRBV30 CACRGTGVSEQYF TGTGCCTGCCGGGGGACAGGGGTATCCGAGCAGTACTTC
TRBD2 - TRBJ2-3 TRBV2 CASSGLGLAGLQYF TGTGCCAGCAGCGGGCTTGGACTAGCGGGATTACAGTATTTT
- - TRBJ2-5 TRBV5-4 CASRSGQFQETQYF TGTGCCAGCAGGTCAGGACAGTTCCAAGAGACCCAGTACTTC
TRBD1 - TRBJ1-2 TRBV5-6 CASSLGRGTANYGYTF TGTGCCAGCAGCTTGGGCCGCGGGACAGCCAACTATGGCTACACCTTC
- - TRBJ2-6 TRBV7-3 CASSPGSGANVLTF TGTGCCAGCAGCCCGGGTTCTGGGGCCAACGTCCTGACTTTC
- - TRBJ2-1 TRBV28 CASISPLPQYNEQFF TGTGCCAGCATTTCCCCACTTCCACAGTACAATGAGCAGTTCTTC
TRBD1 - TRBJ1-5 TRBV7-2 CASSRRGQGGNQPQHF TGTGCCAGCAGCCGTAGGGGACAGGGTGGCAATCAGCCCCAGCATTTT
TRBD2 - TRBJ2-1 TRBV27 CASSWGRAPNEQFF TGTGCCAGCAGTTGGGGGAGGGCCCCCAATGAGCAGTTCTTC
TRBD2 few TRBJ2-7 TRBV5-1 CASSLALAGLIHEQYF TGCGCCAGCAGCTTGGCACTAGCGGGACTTATCCACGAGCAGTACTTC
TRBD1 - TRBJ2-5 TRBV5-4 CASSRDRGRRETQYF TGTGCCAGCAGCCGGGACAGGGGGCGCAGAGAGACCCAGTACTTC
- few TRBJ1-5 TRBV7-2 CASSLERGNQPQHF TGTGCCAGCAGCTTAGAAAGGGGAAATCAGCCCCAGCATTTT
TRBD1 - TRBJ2-1 TRBV5-1 CASSLGQGGYNEQFF TGCGCCAGCAGCTTGGGACAGGGTGGGTACAATGAGCAGTTCTTC
TRBD2 - TRBJ2-7 TRBV28 CASSLTGLATYEQYF TGTGCCAGCAGCCTGACGGGACTAGCGACCTACGAGCAGTACTTC
- many TRBJ2-7 TRBV10-3 CAISEEKSSYEQYF TGTGCCATCTCCGAGGAAAAGAGCTCCTACGAGCAGTACTTC
- once TRBJ1-2 TRBV29-1 CSVVQGYGYTF TGCAGCGTTGTACAGGGCTATGGCTACACCTTC
- - TRBJ2-7 TRBV28 CATRESGFYEQYF TGTGCCACCAGAGAAAGCGGGTTCTACGAGCAGTACTTC
- - TRBJ2-1 TRBV20-1 CSGVGRHEQFF TGCAGTGGCGTCGGGAGACATGAGCAGTTCTTC
- - TRBJ1-3 TRBV5-1 CASSTSGTIGNTIYF TGCGCCAGCAGCACGAGCGGGACAATAGGAAACACCATATATTTT
- - TRBJ2-3 TRBV10-1 CASSEFSTDTQYF TGCGCCAGCAGTGAGTTCTCCACAGATACGCAGTATTTT
- - TRBJ2-7 TRBV6-1 CASSESWGRSYEQYF TGTGCCAGCAGTGAATCGTGGGGCAGAAGTTACGAGCAGTACTTC
- - TRBJ2-4 TRBV5-1 CASSLIGGAGKNIQYF TGCGCCAGCAGCTTAATTGGAGGAGCAGGCAAAAACATTCAGTACTTC
TRBD2 - TRBJ2-1 TRBV10-3 CAITSTSGDEQFF TGTGCCATCACTTCGACTAGCGGAGATGAGCAGTTCTTC
- - TRBJ1-4 TRBV9 CASSVRLFF TGTGCCAGCAGTGTGAGACTGTTTTTT
- - TRBJ2-7 TRBV29-1 CSVGQSYEQYF TGCAGCGTTGGGCAATCCTACGAGCAGTACTTC
TRBD1 few TRBJ2-3 TRBV5-1 CASGTGDSLTDTQYF TGCGCCAGCGGGACAGGAGACTCGCTCACAGATACGCAGTATTTT
- - TRBJ1-1 TRBV2 CASSEESGTEAFF TGTGCCAGCAGTGAAGAGTCGGGGACTGAAGCTTTCTTT
- - TRBJ2-5 TRBV24-1 CATSDSETQYF TGTGCCACCAGTGATTCGGAGACCCAGTACTTC